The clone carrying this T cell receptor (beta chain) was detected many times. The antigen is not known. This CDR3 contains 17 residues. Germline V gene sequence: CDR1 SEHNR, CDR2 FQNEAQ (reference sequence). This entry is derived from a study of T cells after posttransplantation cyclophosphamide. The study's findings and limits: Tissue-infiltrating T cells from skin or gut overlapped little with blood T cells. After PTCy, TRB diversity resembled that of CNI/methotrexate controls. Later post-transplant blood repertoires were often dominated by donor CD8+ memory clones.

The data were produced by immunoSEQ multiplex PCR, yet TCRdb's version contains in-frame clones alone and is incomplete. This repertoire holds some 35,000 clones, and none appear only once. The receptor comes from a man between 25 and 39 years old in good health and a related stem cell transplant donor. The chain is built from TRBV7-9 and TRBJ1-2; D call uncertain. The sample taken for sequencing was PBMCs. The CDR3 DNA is TGTGCAAGTCGCTCCGATTGTTCTCCAGGCTGGGACTATGGCTACACCTTC. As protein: CASRSDCSPGWDYGYTF.